Detailed here is one T cell receptor beta chain. Antigen unknown. UMIs incorporating a 6-nucleotide sample barcode were appended by means of template switching. Reanalyzing the 5' RACE reads, TCRdb keeps one entry per CDR3 protein, without DNA. Here the sample table reports under 130,000 distinct CDR3 sequences. Germline V gene lookup returns CDR1 LNHDA and CDR2 SQIVND (reference sequence). The CDR3 has 15 amino acids. This specimen belongs to a study of monozygotic twins with inflammatory bowel disease. The study's findings and limits: TCRbeta diversity (inverse Simpson) was lower in IBD patients than in healthy co-twins. Relative clonotype sharing with others was diminished in IBD patients versus healthy twins, particularly with disease activity. T cell subtypes that differed could not be told apart.

The chain joins TRBV19 to TRBJ2-4; the D gene TCRdb calls, TRBD1, cannot be checked with no DNA. The origin of this receptor is a human donor with ulcerative colitis or Crohn's disease, or a healthy co-twin of an affected twin (not recorded which). Input material: blood. The CDR3 loop reads CASSLPQGARNIQYF.